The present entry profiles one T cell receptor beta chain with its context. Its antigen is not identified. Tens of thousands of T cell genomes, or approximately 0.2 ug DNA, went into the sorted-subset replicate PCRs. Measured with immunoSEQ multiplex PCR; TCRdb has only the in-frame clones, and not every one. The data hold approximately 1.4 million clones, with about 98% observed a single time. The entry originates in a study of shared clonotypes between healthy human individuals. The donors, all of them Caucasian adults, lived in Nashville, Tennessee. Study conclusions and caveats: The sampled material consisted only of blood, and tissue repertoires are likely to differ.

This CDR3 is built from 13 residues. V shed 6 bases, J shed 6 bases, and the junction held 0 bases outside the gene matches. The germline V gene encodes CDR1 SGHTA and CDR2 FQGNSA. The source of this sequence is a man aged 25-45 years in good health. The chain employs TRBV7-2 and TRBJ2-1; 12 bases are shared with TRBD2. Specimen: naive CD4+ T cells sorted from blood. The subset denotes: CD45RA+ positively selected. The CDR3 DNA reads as TGTGCCAGCAGACTAGCGGGAGGCAATGAGCAGTTCTTC. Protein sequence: CASRLAGGNEQFF.